A selection of T cell receptor beta chains follows, all from one sample in a study of T cell responses to AZD1222 COVID-19 vaccine. Clones were sequenced by immunoSEQ multiplex PCR, and TCRdb holds only the in-frame ones, with some missing. This sample has about 94,000 clones, with around nine tenths found just once. This specimen consisted of peripheral blood, obtained on day 0 of AZD1222 vaccination. Receptor source: an adult in good health. Both conserved end residues are part of each CDR3. D genes are given only for firm matches. Expanded clones get a size class; other rows say once, few or many, or leave the size out.

j_call clone_size d_call v_call cdr3_aa cdr3_nt
TRBJ2-4 NA NA TRBV7-9 CASSLASGVAKNIQYF TGTGCCAGCAGCTTAGCGTCAGGAGTAGCCAAAAACATTCAGTACTTC
TRBJ2-2 NA NA TRBV5-5 CASSSFEVRKETGELFF TGTGCCAGCAGCTCCTTTGAGGTCAGGAAAGAAACCGGGGAGCTGTTTTTT
TRBJ2-2 NA TRBD1 TRBV7-8 CASSLRTGETGELFF TGTGCCAGCAGCTTGAGGACAGGGGAGACCGGGGAGCTGTTTTTT
TRBJ1-1 NA NA TRBV7-2 CASSLAGLTVAEAFF TGTGCCAGCAGCTTAGCGGGGCTGACGGTCGCTGAAGCTTTCTTT
TRBJ1-1 NA NA TRBV6-5 CASSYSRNTEAFF TGTGCCAGCAGTTACTCCCGGAACACTGAAGCTTTCTTT
TRBJ2-7 few TRBD2 TRBV30 CAWTTGGTITPSSYEQYF TGTGCCTGGACCACGGGGGGAACTATTACCCCGAGCTCCTACGAGCAGTACTTC
TRBJ1-5 NA NA TRBV5-5 CASSLGVSVNQPQHF TGTGCCAGCAGCTTGGGTGTTTCAGTGAATCAGCCCCAGCATTTT
TRBJ1-5 NA NA TRBV5-5 CASSQNSNQPQHF TGTGCCAGCAGCCAGAACTCTAATCAGCCCCAGCATTTT
TRBJ2-2 NA NA TRBV5-1 CASSLVGINTGELFF TGCGCCAGCAGCTTGGTGGGGATCAACACCGGGGAGCTGTTTTTT
TRBJ2-5 NA TRBD2 TRBV9 CASSVGGRGEQETQYF TGTGCCAGCAGCGTAGGAGGGCGGGGGGAACAAGAGACCCAGTACTTC
TRBJ2-1 NA NA TRBV9 CASSVDGGLWSEQFF TGTGCCAGCAGCGTAGATGGCGGCCTCTGGAGTGAGCAGTTCTTC
TRBJ1-6 NA NA TRBV12-3/TRBV12-4 CASSLSINSPLHF TGTGCCAGCAGTCTCTCTATAAATTCACCCCTCCACTTT
TRBJ1-5 NA NA TRBV19 CASRDHGYQPQHF TGTGCCAGTAGGGACCATGGGTATCAGCCCCAGCATTTT
TRBJ2-7 NA TRBD1 TRBV6-2/TRBV6-3 CASSNSGTASTLVF TGTGCCAGCAGTAATTCCGGGACAGCGAGTACTTTGGTCTTC
TRBJ1-1 NA NA TRBV19 CASVTGTGTEAFF TGTGCCAGTGTGACAGGAACGGGGACTGAAGCTTTCTTT
TRBJ1-5 NA NA TRBV12-3/TRBV12-4 CASSFNSNQPQHF TGTGCCAGCAGTTTCAATAGCAATCAGCCCCAGCATTTT
TRBJ1-4 NA NA TRBV28 CASSETASNEKLFF TGTGCCAGCAGTGAGACAGCGTCTAATGAAAAACTGTTTTTT
TRBJ1-6 NA TRBD1 TRBV3-1/TRBV3-2 CASSHLQGAGVGSYNSPLHF TGTGCCAGCAGCCATCTACAGGGGGCCGGGGTAGGCTCCTATAATTCACCCCTCCACTTT
TRBJ1-3 few TRBD1 TRBV7-6 CASSSTQGFSGNTIYF TGTGCCAGCAGCTCGACACAGGGGTTCTCTGGAAACACCATATATTTT
TRBJ1-2 NA NA TRBV5-1 CASSLGKYEGYTF TGCGCCAGCAGCTTGGGAAAATACGAAGGCTACACCTTC
TRBJ1-2 NA TRBD1 TRBV2 CASRTGGDYGYTF TGTGCCAGCAGGACAGGGGGCGACTATGGCTACACCTTC
TRBJ1-6 few TRBD1 TRBV7-6 CASSARTGKNSPLHF TGTGCCAGCAGCGCGCGGACAGGAAAAAATTCACCCCTCCACTTT
TRBJ1-5 NA TRBD1 TRBV7-6 CASSSTGTVDQPQHF TGTGCCAGCAGCTCCACCGGGACAGTGGATCAGCCCCAGCATTTT
TRBJ2-6 NA NA TRBV30 CAYDGGWSSGANVLTF TGTGCCTATGATGGGGGATGGAGCTCTGGGGCCAACGTCCTGACTTTC
TRBJ2-5 NA TRBD2 TRBV28 CASRPPSGAGETQYF TGTGCCAGCAGACCTCCTAGCGGGGCGGGGGAGACCCAGTACTTC
TRBJ1-5 NA TRBD1 TRBV28 CASRPGTGAFYQPQHF TGTGCCAGCAGACCCGGGACAGGGGCGTTTTATCAGCCCCAGCATTTT
TRBJ1-1 NA NA TRBV14 CASSQDLGLQKAFF TGTGCCAGCAGCCAAGATTTGGGCCTCCAAAAGGCTTTCTTT
TRBJ2-1 NA TRBD1 TRBV2 CASSPDRGHYNEQFF TGTGCCAGCAGTCCCGACAGGGGACACTACAATGAGCAGTTCTTC
TRBJ1-2 NA TRBD1 TRBV5-4 CASSLQGADGYGYTF TGTGCCAGCAGCTTACAGGGGGCGGATGGCTATGGCTACACCTTC
TRBJ1-1 once NA TRBV5-1 CASSLALGYTEAFF TGCGCCAGCAGCTTGGCCCTGGGATACACTGAAGCTTTCTTT
TRBJ2-2 once NA TRBV7-9 CASSLGVLTGELFF TGTGCCAGCAGCTTAGGGGTTCTTACCGGGGAGCTGTTTTTT
TRBJ1-3 NA NA TRBV19 CASSIIGTTSADTIYF TGTGCCAGTAGTATAATAGGGACTACGTCGGCGGACACCATATATTTT
TRBJ1-2 NA NA TRBV28 CASSLGTEFYGYTF TGTGCCAGCAGTTTAGGGACGGAATTTTATGGCTACACCTTC
TRBJ1-1 NA NA TRBV6-2/TRBV6-3 CASSYSGVIESGLVLNTEAFF TGTGCCAGCAGTTACTCGGGGGTAATAGAATCGGGGCTAGTCTTGAACACTGAAGCTTTCTTT
TRBJ2-7 NA TRBD1 TRBV11-2 CASSLAGQTYEQYF TGTGCCAGCAGCTTAGCGGGACAGACCTACGAGCAGTACTTC
TRBJ2-2 NA NA TRBV4-3 CASSQGFRGSRAGELFF TGCGCCAGCAGCCAAGGATTTAGGGGCAGTCGAGCCGGGGAGCTGTTTTTT
TRBJ1-6 NA NA TRBV19 CASTLGRSSYNSPLHF TGTGCCAGTACCCTTGGACGGAGCTCCTATAATTCACCCCTCCACTTT
TRBJ2-7 NA TRBD1 TRBV5-4 CASSLGRPGGYEQYF TGTGCCAGCAGCTTGGGACGGCCAGGGGGTTACGAGCAGTACTTC
TRBJ2-7 NA TRBD1 TRBV2 CASAGTGRYEQYF TGTGCCAGCGCCGGGACAGGACGCTACGAGCAGTACTTC
TRBJ1-1 NA NA TRBV7-8 CASSLSGVGLNTEAFF TGTGCCAGCAGCTTAAGCGGGGTGGGGCTGAACACTGAAGCTTTCTTT
TRBJ2-1 NA NA TRBV19 CATDPGNEQFF TGTGCCACCGACCCCGGCAATGAGCAGTTCTTC
TRBJ2-7 NA TRBD2 TRBV11-2 CASSPTSGGAREQYF TGTGCCAGCAGCCCGACTAGCGGGGGGGCTCGCGAGCAGTACTTC
TRBJ2-7 NA NA TRBV3-1/TRBV3-2 CASSQVGGVAYEQYF TGTGCCAGCAGCCAAGTAGGAGGGGTAGCCTACGAGCAGTACTTC
TRBJ2-7 NA NA TRBV9 CASSEGPLTRSPTYEQYF TGTGCCAGCAGCGAGGGGCCCTTAACCCGAAGTCCAACATACGAGCAGTACTTC
TRBJ2-7 NA TRBD1 TRBV29-1 CSVESGQGYEQYF TGCAGCGTTGAATCGGGACAGGGCTACGAGCAGTACTTC
TRBJ1-4 NA NA TRBV6-5 CASSYTRGGEKLFF TGTGCCAGCAGTTACACCAGGGGCGGCGAAAAACTGTTTTTT
TRBJ2-3 NA TRBD2 TRBV28 CASSLWSSGGRTDTQYF TGTGCCAGCAGTTTATGGAGTAGCGGGGGGCGCACAGATACGCAGTATTTT
TRBJ2-1 few NA TRBV3-1/TRBV3-2 CASSQPIYNEQFF TGTGCCAGCAGCCAACCCATATACAATGAGCAGTTCTTC
TRBJ1-5 NA TRBD1 TRBV5-1 CASSPGGDSYSNQPQHF TGCGCCAGCAGCCCCGGGGGGGACAGTTATAGCAATCAGCCCCAGCATTTT
TRBJ1-2 NA NA TRBV28 CASSPPGGFNYGYTF TGTGCCAGCAGTCCCCCGGGGGGGTTCAACTATGGCTACACCTTC
TRBJ1-3 NA NA TRBV5-1 CASSLEGPFSGNTIYF TGCGCCAGCAGCTTGGAGGGACCGTTCTCTGGAAACACCATATATTTT
TRBJ1-1 NA NA TRBV6-6 CASSFTGEAFF TGTGCCAGCAGCTTCACAGGGGAAGCTTTCTTT
TRBJ1-5 NA NA TRBV5-1 CASSLGSAGNQPQHF TGCGCCAGCAGCTTAGGGAGCGCAGGGAATCAGCCCCAGCATTTT
TRBJ2-4 NA NA TRBV10-1 CASRRGVESLIAKNIQYF TGCGCCAGCAGGAGGGGAGTGGAATCTCTAATAGCCAAAAACATTCAGTACTTC
TRBJ1-5 NA NA TRBV7-9 CASSLAGGSNQPQHF TGTGCCAGCAGCTTAGCGGGGGGCAGCAATCAGCCCCAGCATTTT
TRBJ1-2 NA TRBD1 TRBV4-1 CASSQATGSYGYTF TGCGCCAGCAGCCAAGCGACAGGGAGCTATGGCTACACCTTC
TRBJ2-7 NA TRBD1 TRBV15 CATSGQDVSYEQYF TGTGCCACCAGCGGACAGGACGTTTCCTACGAGCAGTACTTC